This TCR beta chain was sequenced in a study of blood T cell repertoires in COVID-19. This CDR3 region has 12 residues. Germline CDR1 SEHNR, CDR2 FQNEAQ (reference sequence). The V gene end was trimmed by 4 bases and the J gene end by 6 bases; junction bases not matched to a gene: 2. As to this clone: The sample has other DNA sequences that encode this CDR3 too.

The protocol was immunoSEQ multiplex PCR, while the TCRdb copy is restricted to in-frame clones and leaves out a portion. The sample has roughly 330,000 clones, nearly 90% seen once; the top ten hold approximately 6%. This clonotype was sampled from a woman aged 30 to 39 who had recovered from COVID-19. V and J are TRBV7-9 and TRBJ1-2, with 7 bases aligning to TRBD1. Specimen: PBMCs or T cells enriched from blood (not recorded which). The CDR3 DNA sequence: TGTGCCAGCAGCTCAACAGGGGATGGCTACACCTTC. Its translation: CASSSTGDGYTF.